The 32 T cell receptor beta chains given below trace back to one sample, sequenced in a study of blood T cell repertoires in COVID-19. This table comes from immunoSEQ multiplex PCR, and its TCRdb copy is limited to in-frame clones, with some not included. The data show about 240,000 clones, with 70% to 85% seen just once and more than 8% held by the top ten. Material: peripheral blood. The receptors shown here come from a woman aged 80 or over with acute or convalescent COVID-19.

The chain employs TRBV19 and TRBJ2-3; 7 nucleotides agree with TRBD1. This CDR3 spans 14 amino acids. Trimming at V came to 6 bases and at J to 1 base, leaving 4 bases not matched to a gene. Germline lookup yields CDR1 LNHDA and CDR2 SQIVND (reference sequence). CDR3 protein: CASRTTGGTDTQYF. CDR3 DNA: TGTGCCAGTAGGACTACAGGGGGCACAGATACGCAGTATTTT.

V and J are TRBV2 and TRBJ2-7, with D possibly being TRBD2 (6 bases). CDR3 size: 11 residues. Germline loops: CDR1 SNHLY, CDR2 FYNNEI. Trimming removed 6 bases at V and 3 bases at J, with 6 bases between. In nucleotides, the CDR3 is TGTGCCAGCAGGGGGGGCTACGAGCAGTACTTC. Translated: CASRGGYEQYF.

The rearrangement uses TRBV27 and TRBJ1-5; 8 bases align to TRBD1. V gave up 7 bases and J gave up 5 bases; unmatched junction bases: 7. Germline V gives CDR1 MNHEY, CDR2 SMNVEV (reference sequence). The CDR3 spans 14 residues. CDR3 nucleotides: TGTGCCAGCAAAAAAACAGGGGGGGATCAGCCCCAGCATTTT. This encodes CASKKTGGDQPQHF.

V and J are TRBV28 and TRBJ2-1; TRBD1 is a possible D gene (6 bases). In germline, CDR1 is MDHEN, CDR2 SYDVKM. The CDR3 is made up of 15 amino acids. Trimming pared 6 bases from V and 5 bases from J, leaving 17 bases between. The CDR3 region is CASSHRVVAHNEQFF. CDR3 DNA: TGTGCCAGCAGCCACAGGGTTGTGGCTCACAATGAGCAGTTCTTC.

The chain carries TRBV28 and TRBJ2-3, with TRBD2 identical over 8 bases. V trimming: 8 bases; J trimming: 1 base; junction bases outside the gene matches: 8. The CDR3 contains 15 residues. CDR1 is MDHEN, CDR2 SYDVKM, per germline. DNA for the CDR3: TGTGCCAGCGAGGGTCGGGGGGGTGGCACAGATACGCAGTATTTT. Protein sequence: CASEGRGGGTDTQYF.

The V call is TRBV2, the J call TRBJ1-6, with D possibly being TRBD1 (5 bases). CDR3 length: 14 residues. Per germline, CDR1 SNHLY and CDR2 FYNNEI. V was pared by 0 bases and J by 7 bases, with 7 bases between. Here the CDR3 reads CASSEARGNSPLHF. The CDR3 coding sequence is TGTGCCAGCAGTGAAGCACGGGGGAATTCACCCCTCCACTTT.

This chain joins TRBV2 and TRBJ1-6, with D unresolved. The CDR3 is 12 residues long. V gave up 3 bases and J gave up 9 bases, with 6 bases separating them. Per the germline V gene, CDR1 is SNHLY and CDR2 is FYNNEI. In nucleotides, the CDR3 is TGTGCCAGCAGTGAGAGGGTTTCACCCCTCCACTTT. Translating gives CASSERVSPLHF.

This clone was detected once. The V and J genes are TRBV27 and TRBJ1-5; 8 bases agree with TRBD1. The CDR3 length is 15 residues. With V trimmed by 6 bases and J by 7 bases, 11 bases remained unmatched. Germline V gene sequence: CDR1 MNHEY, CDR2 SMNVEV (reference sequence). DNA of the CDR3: TGTGCCAGCAGGCCCCTTACAGGGGGTTGGCAGCCCCAGCATTTT. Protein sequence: CASRPLTGGWQPQHF.

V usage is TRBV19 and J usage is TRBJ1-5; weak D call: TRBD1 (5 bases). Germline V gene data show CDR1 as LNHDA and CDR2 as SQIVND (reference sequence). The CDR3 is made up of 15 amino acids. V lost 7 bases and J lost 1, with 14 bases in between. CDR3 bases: TGTGCCAGTACCGATTCGGGGGGGAGCAATCAGCCCCAGCATTTT. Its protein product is CASTDSGGSNQPQHF.

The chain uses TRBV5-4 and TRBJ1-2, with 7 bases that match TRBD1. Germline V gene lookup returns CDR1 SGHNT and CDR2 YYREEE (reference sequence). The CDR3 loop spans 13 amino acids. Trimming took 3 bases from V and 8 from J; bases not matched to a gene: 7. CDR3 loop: CASSSPGGKGYTF. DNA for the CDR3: TGTGCCAGCAGCTCGCCAGGGGGAAAAGGCTACACCTTC.

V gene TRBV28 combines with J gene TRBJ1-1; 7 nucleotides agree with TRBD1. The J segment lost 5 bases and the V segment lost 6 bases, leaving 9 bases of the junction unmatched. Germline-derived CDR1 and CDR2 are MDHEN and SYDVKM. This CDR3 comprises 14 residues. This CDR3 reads CASSSYRGRTEAFF. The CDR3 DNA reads TGTGCCAGCAGCTCTTACAGGGGACGGACTGAAGCTTTCTTT.

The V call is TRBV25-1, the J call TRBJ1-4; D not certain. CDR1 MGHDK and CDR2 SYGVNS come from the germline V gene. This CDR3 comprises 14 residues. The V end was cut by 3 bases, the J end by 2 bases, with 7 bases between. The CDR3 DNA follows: TGTGCCAGCAGTGACGGGTGGACTAATGAAAAACTGTTTTTT. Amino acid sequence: CASSDGWTNEKLFF.

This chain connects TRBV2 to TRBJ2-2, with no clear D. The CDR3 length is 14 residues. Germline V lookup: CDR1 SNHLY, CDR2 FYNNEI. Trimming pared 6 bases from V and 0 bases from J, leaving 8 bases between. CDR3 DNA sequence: TGTGCCAGCAGGCGCACAGCGAACACCGGGGAGCTGTTTTTT. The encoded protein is CASRRTANTGELFF. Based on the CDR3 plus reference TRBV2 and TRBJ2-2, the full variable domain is EPEVTQTPSHQVTQMGQEVILRCVPISNHLYFYWYRQILGQKVEFLVSFYNNEISEKSEIFDDQFSVERPDGSNFTLKIRSTKLEDSAMYFCASRRTANTGELFFGEGSRLTVL.

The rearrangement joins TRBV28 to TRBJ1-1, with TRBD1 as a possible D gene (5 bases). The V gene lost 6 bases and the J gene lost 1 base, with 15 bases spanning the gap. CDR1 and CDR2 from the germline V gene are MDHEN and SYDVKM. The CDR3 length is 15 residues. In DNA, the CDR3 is TGTGCCAGCAGAGTGGTAGGGACTCAGAACACTGAAGCTTTCTTT. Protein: CASRVVGTQNTEAFF.

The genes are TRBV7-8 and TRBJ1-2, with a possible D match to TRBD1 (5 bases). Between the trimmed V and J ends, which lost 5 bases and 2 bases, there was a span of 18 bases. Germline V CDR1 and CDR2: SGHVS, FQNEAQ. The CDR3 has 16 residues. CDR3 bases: TGTGCCAGCAGCCCCCAAGGACAAACTACAAACTATGGCTACACCTTC. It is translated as CASSPQGQTTNYGYTF.

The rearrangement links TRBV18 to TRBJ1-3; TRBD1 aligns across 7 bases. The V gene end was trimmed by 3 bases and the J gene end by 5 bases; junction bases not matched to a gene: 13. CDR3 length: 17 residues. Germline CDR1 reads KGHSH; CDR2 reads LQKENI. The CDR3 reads CASSPPSADRARNTIYF. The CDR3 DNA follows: TGTGCCAGCTCACCCCCCTCCGCAGACAGGGCAAGAAACACCATATATTTT. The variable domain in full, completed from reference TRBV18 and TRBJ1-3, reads NAGVMQNPRHLVRRRGQEARLRCSPMKGHSHVYWYRQLPEEGLKFMVYLQKENIIDESGMPKERFSAEFPKEGPSILRIQQVVRGDSAAYFCASSPPSADRARNTIYFGEGSWLTVV.

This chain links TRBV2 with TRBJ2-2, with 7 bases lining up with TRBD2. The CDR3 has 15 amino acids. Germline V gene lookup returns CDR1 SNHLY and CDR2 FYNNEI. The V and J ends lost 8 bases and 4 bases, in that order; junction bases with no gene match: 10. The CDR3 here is CASRWVAGSTGELFF. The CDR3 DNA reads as TGTGCCAGCCGTTGGGTAGCGGGCTCCACCGGGGAGCTGTTTTTT. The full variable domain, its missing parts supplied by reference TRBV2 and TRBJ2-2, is EPEVTQTPSHQVTQMGQEVILRCVPISNHLYFYWYRQILGQKVEFLVSFYNNEISEKSEIFDDQFSVERPDGSNFTLKIRSTKLEDSAMYFCASRWVAGSTGELFFGEGSRLTVL.

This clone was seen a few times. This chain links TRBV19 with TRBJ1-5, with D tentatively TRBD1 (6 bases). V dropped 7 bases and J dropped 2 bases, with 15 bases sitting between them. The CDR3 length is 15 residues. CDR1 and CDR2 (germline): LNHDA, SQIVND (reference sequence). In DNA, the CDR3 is TGTGCCAGTAACCCGGACAGATCCCGCAATCAGCCCCAGCATTTT. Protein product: CASNPDRSRNQPQHF.

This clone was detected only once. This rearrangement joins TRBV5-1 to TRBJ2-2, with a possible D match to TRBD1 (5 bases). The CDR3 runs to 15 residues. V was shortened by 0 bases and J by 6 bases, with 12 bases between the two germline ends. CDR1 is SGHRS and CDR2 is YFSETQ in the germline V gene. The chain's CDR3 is CASSLGVSRAGELFF. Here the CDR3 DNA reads TGCGCCAGCAGCTTGGGGGTTAGCAGGGCCGGGGAGCTGTTTTTT.

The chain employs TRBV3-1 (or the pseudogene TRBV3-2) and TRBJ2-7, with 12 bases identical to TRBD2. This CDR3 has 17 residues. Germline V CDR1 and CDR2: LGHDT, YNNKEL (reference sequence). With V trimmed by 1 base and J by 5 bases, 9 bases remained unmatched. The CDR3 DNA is TGTGCCAGCAGCCAAGGGCTAGCGGGGGGGCCAGTGGACGAGCAGTACTTC. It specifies CASSQGLAGGPVDEQYF.

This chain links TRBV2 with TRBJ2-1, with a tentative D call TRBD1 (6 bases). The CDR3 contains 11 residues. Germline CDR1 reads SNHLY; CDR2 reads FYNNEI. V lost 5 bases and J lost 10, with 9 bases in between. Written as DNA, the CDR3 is TGTGCCAGCAGTACCGGGACAGAGCAGTTCTTC. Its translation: CASSTGTEQFF.

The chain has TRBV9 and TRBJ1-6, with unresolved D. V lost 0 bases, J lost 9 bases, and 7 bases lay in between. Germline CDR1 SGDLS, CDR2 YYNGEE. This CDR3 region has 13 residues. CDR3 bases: TGTGCCAGCAGCGTAGGGGAGCCTTCACCCCTCCACTTT. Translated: CASSVGEPSPLHF.

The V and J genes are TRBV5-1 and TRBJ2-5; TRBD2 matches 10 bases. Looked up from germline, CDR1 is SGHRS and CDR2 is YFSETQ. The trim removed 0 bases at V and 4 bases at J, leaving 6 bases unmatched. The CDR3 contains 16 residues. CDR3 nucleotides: TGCGCCAGCAGCTTGGGAGCGGGGGGGCAGCGAGAGACCCAGTACTTC. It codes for CASSLGAGGQRETQYF.

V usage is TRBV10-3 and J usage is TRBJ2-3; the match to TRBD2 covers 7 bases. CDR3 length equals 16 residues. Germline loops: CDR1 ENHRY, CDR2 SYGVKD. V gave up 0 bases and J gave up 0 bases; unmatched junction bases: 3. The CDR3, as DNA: TGTGCCATCAGTGAGTCGACACTAGCGAGCACAGATACGCAGTATTTT. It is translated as CAISESTLASTDTQYF.

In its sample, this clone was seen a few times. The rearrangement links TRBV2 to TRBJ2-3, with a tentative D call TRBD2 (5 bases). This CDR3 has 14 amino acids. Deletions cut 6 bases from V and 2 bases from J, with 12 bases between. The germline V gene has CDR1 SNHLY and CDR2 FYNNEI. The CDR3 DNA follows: TGTGCCAGCAGCCTTACTAGAAACACAGATACGCAGTATTTT. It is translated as CASSLTRNTDTQYF.

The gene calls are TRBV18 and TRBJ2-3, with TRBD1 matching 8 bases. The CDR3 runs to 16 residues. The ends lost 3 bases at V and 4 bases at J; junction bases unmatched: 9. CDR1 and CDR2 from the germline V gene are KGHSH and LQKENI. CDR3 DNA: TGTGCCAGCTCACCTGGACAGGGCTTTCACGCAGATACGCAGTATTTT. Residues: CASSPGQGFHADTQYF. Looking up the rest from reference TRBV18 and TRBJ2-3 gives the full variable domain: NAGVMQNPRHLVRRRGQEARLRCSPMKGHSHVYWYRQLPEEGLKFMVYLQKENIIDESGMPKERFSAEFPKEGPSILRIQQVVRGDSAAYFCASSPGQGFHADTQYFGPGTRLTVL.

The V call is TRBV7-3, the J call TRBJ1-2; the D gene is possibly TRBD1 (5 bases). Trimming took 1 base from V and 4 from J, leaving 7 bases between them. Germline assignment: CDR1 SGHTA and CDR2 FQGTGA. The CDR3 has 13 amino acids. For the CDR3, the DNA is TGTGCCAGCAGCTTAATCGGGGGCTATGGCTACACCTTC. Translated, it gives CASSLIGGYGYTF.

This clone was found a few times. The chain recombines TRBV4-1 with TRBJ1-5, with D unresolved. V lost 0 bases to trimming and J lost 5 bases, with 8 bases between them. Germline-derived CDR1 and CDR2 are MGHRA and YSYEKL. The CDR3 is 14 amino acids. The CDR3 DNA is TGCGCCAGCAGCCAAGACGGTTCGCATCAGCCCCAGCATTTT. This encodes CASSQDGSHQPQHF.

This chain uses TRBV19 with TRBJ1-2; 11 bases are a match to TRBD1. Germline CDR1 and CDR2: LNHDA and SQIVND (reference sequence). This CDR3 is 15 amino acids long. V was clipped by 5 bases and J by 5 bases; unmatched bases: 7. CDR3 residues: CASSPTGTGGYGYTF. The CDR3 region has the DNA TGTGCCAGTAGTCCTACCGGGACAGGGGGGTATGGCTACACCTTC.

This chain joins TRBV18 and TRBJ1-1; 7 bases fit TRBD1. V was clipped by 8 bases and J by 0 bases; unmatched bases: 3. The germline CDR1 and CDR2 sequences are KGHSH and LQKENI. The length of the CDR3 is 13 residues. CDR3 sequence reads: CASQGGMNTEAFF. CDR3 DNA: TGTGCCAGCCAAGGGGGCATGAACACTGAAGCTTTCTTT.

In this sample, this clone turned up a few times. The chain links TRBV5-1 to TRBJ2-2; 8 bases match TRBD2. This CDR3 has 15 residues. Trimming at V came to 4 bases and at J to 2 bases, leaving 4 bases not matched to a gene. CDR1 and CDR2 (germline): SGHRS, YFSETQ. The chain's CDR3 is CASSSSGENTGELFF. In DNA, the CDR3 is TGCGCCAGCAGCAGTAGCGGGGAAAACACCGGGGAGCTGTTTTTT.

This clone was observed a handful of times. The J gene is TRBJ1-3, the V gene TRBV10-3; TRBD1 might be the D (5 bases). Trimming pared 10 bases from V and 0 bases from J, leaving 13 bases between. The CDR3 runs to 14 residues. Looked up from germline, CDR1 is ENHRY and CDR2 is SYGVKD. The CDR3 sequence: CATSKQDSGNTIYF. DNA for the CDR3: TGTGCCACCTCAAAACAGGACTCTGGAAACACCATATATTTT.